A selection of T cell receptor beta chains follows, all from one sample in a study of OX40 agonist ivuxolimab in advanced cancers. Sequencing used immunoSEQ multiplex PCR; TCRdb keeps in-frame clones, though not all of them. The sample holds 42,000 or so clones, around 87% seen once. The material was CD4+ or CD8+ T cells sorted from blood, obtained in a trial of the OX40 agonist ivuxolimab. The origin of the receptors is an adult with an advanced solid tumor such as melanoma, head and neck, liver or kidney cancer. Each CDR3 is given with its conserved first and last residue. Fields, in order: D gene, clone size, J gene, V gene, CDR3 protein, CDR3 DNA. A D gene is named only where the DNA matches it firmly. For some rows the clone size is stated as once, few or many, or as a class when expanded; others skip it.

d_gene: TRBD1
abundance: few
j_gene: TRBJ1-5
v_gene: TRBV28
CDR3aa: CAILGQASNQPQHF
CDR3nt: TGTGCCATCCTGGGACAGGCAAGCAATCAGCCCCAGCATTTT

d_gene: .
abundance: .
j_gene: TRBJ2-3
v_gene: TRBV15
CDR3aa: CATSRGRTAADTQYF
CDR3nt: TGTGCCACCAGCAGAGGTCGGACAGCCGCAGATACGCAGTATTTT

d_gene: TRBD2
abundance: .
j_gene: TRBJ2-1
v_gene: TRBV28
CDR3aa: CASSFIAGGKNEQFF
CDR3nt: TGTGCCAGCAGTTTTATTGCGGGAGGGAAGAATGAGCAGTTCTTC

d_gene: TRBD1
abundance: .
j_gene: TRBJ2-7
v_gene: TRBV10-3
CDR3aa: CAISEGLLGTGAYEQYF
CDR3nt: TGTGCCATCAGTGAGGGCCTCTTGGGGACAGGGGCCTACGAGCAGTACTTC

d_gene: .
abundance: .
j_gene: TRBJ2-2
v_gene: TRBV27
CDR3aa: CASSFSGTLNTGELFF
CDR3nt: TGTGCCAGCAGTTTCTCCGGGACACTCAACACCGGGGAGCTGTTTTTT

d_gene: .
abundance: .
j_gene: TRBJ2-1
v_gene: TRBV4-1
CDR3aa: CASSHPQARGLSYNEQFF
CDR3nt: TGCGCCAGCAGCCACCCCCAAGCCCGGGGGCTATCCTACAATGAGCAGTTCTTC

d_gene: .
abundance: .
j_gene: TRBJ1-3
v_gene: TRBV21-1
CDR3aa: CARYRGDSGNTIYF
CDR3nt: TGTGCCAGATACCGGGGGGACTCTGGAAACACCATATATTTT

d_gene: TRBD1
abundance: .
j_gene: TRBJ2-5
v_gene: TRBV2
CDR3aa: CASRERDRPQETQYF
CDR3nt: TGTGCCAGCAGGGAACGGGACAGACCTCAGGAGACCCAGTACTTC

d_gene: .
abundance: once
j_gene: TRBJ2-7
v_gene: TRBV5-5
CDR3aa: CASSLAPLSSYEQYF
CDR3nt: TGTGCCAGCAGCTTGGCCCCATTGAGCTCCTACGAGCAGTACTTC

d_gene: .
abundance: .
j_gene: TRBJ1-1
v_gene: TRBV30
CDR3aa: CAWVDVGRVNTEAFF
CDR3nt: TGTGCCTGGGTGGACGTGGGGAGGGTGAACACTGAAGCTTTCTTT

d_gene: TRBD2
abundance: .
j_gene: TRBJ2-1
v_gene: TRBV5-4
CDR3aa: CASSSHRYQRGEDEQFF
CDR3nt: TGTGCCAGCAGCTCGCACAGGTACCAGCGGGGTGAGGATGAGCAGTTCTTC

d_gene: .
abundance: .
j_gene: TRBJ1-6
v_gene: TRBV28
CDR3aa: CASSRSGSYNSPLHF
CDR3nt: TGTGCCAGCAGTCGATCAGGTTCCTATAATTCACCCCTCCACTTT

d_gene: TRBD1
abundance: .
j_gene: TRBJ2-1
v_gene: TRBV28
CDR3aa: CASSSRQGGYNEQFF
CDR3nt: TGTGCCAGCAGTTCCCGACAGGGGGGCTACAATGAGCAGTTCTTC

d_gene: TRBD1
abundance: .
j_gene: TRBJ2-7
v_gene: TRBV2
CDR3aa: CASNWDRAYEQYF
CDR3nt: TGTGCCAGCAACTGGGACAGGGCCTACGAGCAGTACTTC

d_gene: .
abundance: .
j_gene: TRBJ1-4
v_gene: TRBV27
CDR3aa: CASKSEGEGTNEKLFF
CDR3nt: TGTGCCAGCAAGAGCGAGGGGGAGGGAACTAATGAAAAACTGTTTTTT

d_gene: TRBD1
abundance: .
j_gene: TRBJ2-2
v_gene: TRBV28
CDR3aa: CASSLPLGQGNTGELFF
CDR3nt: TGTGCCAGCAGTTTACCCCTCGGACAGGGTAACACCGGGGAGCTGTTTTTT

d_gene: .
abundance: .
j_gene: TRBJ1-2
v_gene: TRBV28
CDR3aa: CASTFEGGGYTF
CDR3nt: TGTGCCAGCACCTTCGAGGGTGGTGGCTACACCTTC

d_gene: TRBD2
abundance: few
j_gene: TRBJ2-1
v_gene: TRBV23-1
CDR3aa: CASSHRFQGYIPGTSGDEQFF
CDR3nt: TGCGCCAGCAGTCATCGGTTCCAGGGATATATTCCCGGGACTAGCGGGGATGAGCAGTTCTTC

d_gene: .
abundance: .
j_gene: TRBJ2-7
v_gene: TRBV2
CDR3aa: CASRGYRGGINEQYF
CDR3nt: TGTGCCAGCAGGGGCTACAGGGGGGGCATTAACGAGCAGTACTTC

d_gene: .
abundance: .
j_gene: TRBJ2-5
v_gene: TRBV19
CDR3aa: CASSISGAWGETQYF
CDR3nt: TGTGCCAGTAGTATAAGTGGCGCCTGGGGAGAGACCCAGTACTTC

d_gene: TRBD2
abundance: .
j_gene: TRBJ2-1
v_gene: TRBV6-5
CDR3aa: CASSLGLAAYNEQFF
CDR3nt: TGTGCCAGCAGCCTAGGACTAGCGGCCTACAATGAGCAGTTCTTC

d_gene: TRBD1
abundance: .
j_gene: TRBJ2-2
v_gene: TRBV25-1
CDR3aa: CASRGTGATGELFF
CDR3nt: TGTGCCAGCAGAGGGACAGGGGCCACCGGGGAGCTGTTTTTT

d_gene: .
abundance: .
j_gene: TRBJ1-5
v_gene: TRBV21-1
CDR3aa: CASNGPQGPWTYSNQPQHF
CDR3nt: TGTGCCAGCAACGGACCCCAGGGTCCTTGGACTTATAGCAATCAGCCCCAGCATTTT

d_gene: .
abundance: .
j_gene: TRBJ2-7
v_gene: TRBV11-2
CDR3aa: CASSLGEAEQYF
CDR3nt: TGTGCCAGCAGCTTAGGGGAAGCCGAGCAGTACTTC

d_gene: TRBD1
abundance: once
j_gene: TRBJ1-2
v_gene: TRBV28
CDR3aa: CASSEPGQGFGYTF
CDR3nt: TGTGCCAGCAGTGAACCGGGACAGGGGTTTGGCTACACCTTC

d_gene: TRBD1
abundance: .
j_gene: TRBJ2-1
v_gene: TRBV9
CDR3aa: CASSVADRGTSSYNEQFF
CDR3nt: TGTGCCAGCAGCGTAGCGGACAGGGGGACGAGCTCCTACAATGAGCAGTTCTTC

d_gene: TRBD1
abundance: .
j_gene: TRBJ2-5
v_gene: TRBV6-5
CDR3aa: CASSYGQGQETQYF
CDR3nt: TGTGCCAGCAGTTACGGACAGGGCCAAGAGACCCAGTACTTC